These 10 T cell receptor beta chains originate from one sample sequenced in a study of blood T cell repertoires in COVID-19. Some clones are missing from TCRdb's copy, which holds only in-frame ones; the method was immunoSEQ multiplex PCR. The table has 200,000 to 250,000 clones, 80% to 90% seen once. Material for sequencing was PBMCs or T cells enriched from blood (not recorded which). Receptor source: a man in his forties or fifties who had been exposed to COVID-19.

This CDR3 is CASSPTHSYNEQFF. CDR3 bases: TGTGCCAGCAGTCCGACACACTCCTACAATGAGCAGTTCTTC. The V and J genes are TRBV6-4 and TRBJ2-1; no firm D call. V was pared by 5 bases and J by 0 bases, with 8 bases between. Per the germline V gene, CDR1 is MRHNA and CDR2 is SNTAGT. The CDR3 runs to 14 residues.

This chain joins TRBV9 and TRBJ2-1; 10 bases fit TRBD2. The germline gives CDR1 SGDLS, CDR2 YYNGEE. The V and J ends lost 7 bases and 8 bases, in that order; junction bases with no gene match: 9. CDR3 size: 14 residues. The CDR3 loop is CASGRGTSVDEQFF. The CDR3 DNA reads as TGTGCCAGCGGACGCGGGACTAGCGTGGATGAGCAGTTCTTC.

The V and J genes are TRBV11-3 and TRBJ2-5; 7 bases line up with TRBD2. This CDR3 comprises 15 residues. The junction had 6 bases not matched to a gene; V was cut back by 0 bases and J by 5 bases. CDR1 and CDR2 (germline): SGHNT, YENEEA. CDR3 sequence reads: CASSLDPAGFETQYF. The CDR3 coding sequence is TGTGCCAGCAGCTTAGATCCAGCGGGATTTGAGACCCAGTACTTC.

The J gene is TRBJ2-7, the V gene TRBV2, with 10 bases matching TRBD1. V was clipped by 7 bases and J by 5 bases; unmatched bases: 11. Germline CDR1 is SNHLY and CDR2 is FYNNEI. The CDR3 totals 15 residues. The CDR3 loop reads CASIRERQGADEQYF. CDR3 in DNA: TGTGCCAGCATCCGTGAGAGACAGGGGGCGGACGAGCAGTACTTC.

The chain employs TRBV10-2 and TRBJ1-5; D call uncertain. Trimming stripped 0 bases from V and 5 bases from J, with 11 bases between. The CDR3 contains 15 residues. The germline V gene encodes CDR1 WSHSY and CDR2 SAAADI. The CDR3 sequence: CASSESTPGYQPQHF. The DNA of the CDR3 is TGCGCCAGCAGTGAGTCGACTCCGGGATATCAGCCCCAGCATTTT.

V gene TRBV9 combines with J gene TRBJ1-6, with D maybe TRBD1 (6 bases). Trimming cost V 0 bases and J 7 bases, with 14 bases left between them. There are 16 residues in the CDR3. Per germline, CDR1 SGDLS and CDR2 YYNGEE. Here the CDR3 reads CASSVAGDQFNSPLHF. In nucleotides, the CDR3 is TGTGCCAGCAGCGTAGCAGGGGATCAGTTCAATTCACCCCTCCACTTT.

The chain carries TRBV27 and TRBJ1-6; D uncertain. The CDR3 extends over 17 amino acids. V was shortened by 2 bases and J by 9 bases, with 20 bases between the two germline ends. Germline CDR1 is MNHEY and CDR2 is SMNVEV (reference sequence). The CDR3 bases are TGTGCCAGCAGTTTAAAGTTTGGCGGAGGACTGGGTTCACCCCTCCACTTT. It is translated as CASSLKFGGGLGSPLHF.

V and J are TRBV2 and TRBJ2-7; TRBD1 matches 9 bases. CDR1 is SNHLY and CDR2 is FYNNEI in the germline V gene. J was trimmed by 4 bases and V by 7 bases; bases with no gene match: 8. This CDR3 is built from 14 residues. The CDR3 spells CASKAGQGAYEQYF. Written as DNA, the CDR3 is TGTGCCAGCAAAGCGGGACAGGGCGCTTACGAGCAGTACTTC.

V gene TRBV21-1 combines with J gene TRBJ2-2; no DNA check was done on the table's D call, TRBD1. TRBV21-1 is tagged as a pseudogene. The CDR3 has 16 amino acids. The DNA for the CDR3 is TGTGCCAGCAGCCCACGAGACAGGGATAGTACCGGGGAGCTGTTTTTT. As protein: CASSPRDRDSTGELFF.

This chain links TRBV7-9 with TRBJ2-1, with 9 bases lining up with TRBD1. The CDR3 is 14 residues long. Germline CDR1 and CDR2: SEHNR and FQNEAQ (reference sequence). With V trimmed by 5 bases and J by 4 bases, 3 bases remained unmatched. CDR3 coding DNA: TGTGCCAGCAGCCTGACAGGGGGGTACAATGAGCAGTTCTTC. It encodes CASSLTGGYNEQFF.